These T cell receptor beta chains were read from a single sample in a study of vaccination effects on CD4 cells after COVID-19. Data came from immunoSEQ multiplex PCR; TCRdb stores just in-frame clones and leaves some out. The sample lists roughly 67,000 clones; about four fifths were seen once. For these TCRs, the target antigens are not known. Here the sequenced sample was CD4+ T cells from PBMCs cultured with SARS-CoV-2 spike peptides, taken before COVID-19 vaccination. The receptors shown here come from a human donor who received a COVID-19 vaccine. The CDR3 runs from the conserved cysteine through the conserved F or W. The order of the fields is V gene, D gene, J gene, CDR3 protein. The D gene is left open where the match is weak.

v_call: TRBV12-3/TRBV12-4; d_call: -; j_call: TRBJ1-2; cdr3_aa: CAREGPGGYTF
v_call: TRBV5-4; d_call: TRBD2; j_call: TRBJ2-1; cdr3_aa: CASSFGLAGINEQFF
v_call: TRBV5-4; d_call: TRBD1; j_call: TRBJ2-3; cdr3_aa: CASTPRDRETDTQYF
v_call: TRBV6-1; d_call: -; j_call: TRBJ1-4; cdr3_aa: CASSDLPNEKLFF
v_call: TRBV5-1; d_call: -; j_call: TRBJ1-4; cdr3_aa: CASTEGDTNEKLFF
v_call: TRBV5-1; d_call: -; j_call: TRBJ2-3; cdr3_aa: CASSLAGTDTQYF
v_call: TRBV5-6; d_call: -; j_call: TRBJ2-3; cdr3_aa: CASSLDRDTDTQYF
v_call: TRBV24-1; d_call: TRBD2; j_call: TRBJ2-1; cdr3_aa: CATSDSSRTSGPYNEQFF
v_call: TRBV5-1; d_call: TRBD2; j_call: TRBJ2-3; cdr3_aa: CASASGGAITDTQYF
v_call: TRBV5-1; d_call: -; j_call: TRBJ2-2; cdr3_aa: CASSPLGGDANTGELFF
v_call: TRBV28; d_call: TRBD1; j_call: TRBJ2-1; cdr3_aa: CASSLMRLDRVDEQFF
v_call: TRBV11-3; d_call: -; j_call: TRBJ1-1; cdr3_aa: CASSLTGTNTEAFF
v_call: TRBV4-1; d_call: TRBD1; j_call: TRBJ1-5; cdr3_aa: CASSQLGDRGPQHF
v_call: TRBV2; d_call: TRBD1; j_call: TRBJ2-2; cdr3_aa: CASSEGTGQGYNTGELFF
v_call: TRBV7-2; d_call: -; j_call: TRBJ1-2; cdr3_aa: CASSLDRYGYTF
v_call: TRBV5-8; d_call: TRBD2; j_call: TRBJ2-3; cdr3_aa: CASRLAGAPTDTQYF
v_call: TRBV5-4; d_call: -; j_call: TRBJ1-2; cdr3_aa: CASSLGTVDNYGYTF
v_call: TRBV15; d_call: -; j_call: TRBJ2-6; cdr3_aa: CATSRDPGTGANVLTF
v_call: TRBV18; d_call: TRBD1; j_call: TRBJ1-4; cdr3_aa: CASSLNRGSTNEKLFF
v_call: TRBV14; d_call: -; j_call: TRBJ2-6; cdr3_aa: CASSQEVGSSFSGANVLTF
v_call: TRBV18; d_call: TRBD1; j_call: TRBJ1-1; cdr3_aa: CASSPTTGVGLTEAFF
v_call: TRBV6-2/TRBV6-3; d_call: TRBD2; j_call: TRBJ2-3; cdr3_aa: CASSYASGGMDTQYF
v_call: TRBV5-1; d_call: TRBD2; j_call: TRBJ2-1; cdr3_aa: CASSLFSRGGNNEQFF
v_call: TRBV18; d_call: -; j_call: TRBJ1-2; cdr3_aa: CASSPDGLQGGYGYTF
v_call: TRBV6-1; d_call: -; j_call: TRBJ1-4; cdr3_aa: CASSDGGDEKLFF
v_call: TRBV12-3/TRBV12-4; d_call: -; j_call: TRBJ1-3; cdr3_aa: CGPGMAGNTIYF
v_call: TRBV7-2; d_call: -; j_call: TRBJ2-5; cdr3_aa: CASSLAHRETQYF
v_call: TRBV6-6; d_call: TRBD1; j_call: TRBJ1-2; cdr3_aa: CASSWDSGYTF
v_call: TRBV19; d_call: -; j_call: TRBJ1-5; cdr3_aa: CASGPLSPSIFPQHF
v_call: TRBV5-1; d_call: TRBD1; j_call: TRBJ2-3; cdr3_aa: CASSRQGDDTQYF
v_call: TRBV5-1; d_call: -; j_call: TRBJ2-2; cdr3_aa: CATKGSGLNTGELFF
v_call: TRBV4-1; d_call: -; j_call: TRBJ1-2; cdr3_aa: CASSQDGFGQARIYGYTF
v_call: TRBV3-1/TRBV3-2; d_call: -; j_call: TRBJ1-6; cdr3_aa: CASSQTPQHNNSPLHF
v_call: TRBV5-1; d_call: -; j_call: TRBJ1-4; cdr3_aa: CASSENTATNEKLFF
v_call: TRBV5-1; d_call: -; j_call: TRBJ1-3; cdr3_aa: CASSFTGLSGNTIYF
v_call: TRBV2; d_call: TRBD1; j_call: TRBJ1-3; cdr3_aa: CASSQTGASGNTIYF
v_call: TRBV2; d_call: TRBD2; j_call: TRBJ2-5; cdr3_aa: CASTQESGGGQETQYF
v_call: TRBV19; d_call: -; j_call: TRBJ2-6; cdr3_aa: CASSIDRAGSSGANVLTF
v_call: TRBV3-1/TRBV3-2; d_call: -; j_call: TRBJ2-2; cdr3_aa: CASARGNGELFF
v_call: TRBV11-2; d_call: -; j_call: TRBJ1-2; cdr3_aa: CASSLRTGLEGYTF
v_call: TRBV6-5; d_call: TRBD1; j_call: TRBJ1-2; cdr3_aa: CASRRTGLNYGYTF
v_call: TRBV11-3; d_call: TRBD2; j_call: TRBJ2-3; cdr3_aa: CASSLDRSSGGSTDTQYF
v_call: TRBV19; d_call: -; j_call: TRBJ1-1; cdr3_aa: CASSIGTRAGYDTEAFF
v_call: TRBV7-2; d_call: -; j_call: TRBJ2-2; cdr3_aa: CASSLKSGVTGELHF
v_call: TRBV5-1; d_call: TRBD2; j_call: TRBJ2-1; cdr3_aa: CASSFTGGHNEQFF
v_call: TRBV18; d_call: TRBD1; j_call: TRBJ1-5; cdr3_aa: CASSPQTGWDQPQHF
v_call: TRBV6-5; d_call: TRBD1; j_call: TRBJ1-3; cdr3_aa: CASSFDRGTGNTIYF
v_call: TRBV7-8; d_call: -; j_call: TRBJ1-3; cdr3_aa: CASSARRISGNTIYF
v_call: TRBV6-5; d_call: TRBD1; j_call: TRBJ1-1; cdr3_aa: CASTMDRTMNTEAFF
v_call: TRBV5-5; d_call: -; j_call: TRBJ2-5; cdr3_aa: CASSLLDTSLQYF